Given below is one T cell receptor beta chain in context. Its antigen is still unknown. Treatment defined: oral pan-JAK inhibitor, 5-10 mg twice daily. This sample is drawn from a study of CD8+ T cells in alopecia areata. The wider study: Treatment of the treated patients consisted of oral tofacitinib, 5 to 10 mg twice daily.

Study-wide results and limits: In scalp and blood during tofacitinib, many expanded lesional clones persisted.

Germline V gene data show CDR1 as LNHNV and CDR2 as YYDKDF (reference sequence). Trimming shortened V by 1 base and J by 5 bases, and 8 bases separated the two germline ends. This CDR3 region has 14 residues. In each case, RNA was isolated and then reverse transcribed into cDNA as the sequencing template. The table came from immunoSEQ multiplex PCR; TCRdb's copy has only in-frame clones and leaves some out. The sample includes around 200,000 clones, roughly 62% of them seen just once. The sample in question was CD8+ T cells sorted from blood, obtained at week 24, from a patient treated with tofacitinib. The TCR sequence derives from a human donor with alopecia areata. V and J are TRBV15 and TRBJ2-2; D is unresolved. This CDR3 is CATSRVVGTGELFF. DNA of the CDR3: TGTGCCACCAGCAGAGTGGTGGGAACCGGGGAGCTGTTTTTT.